The 6 T cell receptor beta chains presented below share a single source sample, sequenced in a study of blood T cell repertoires in COVID-19. The protocol was immunoSEQ multiplex PCR, while the TCRdb copy is restricted to in-frame clones and leaves out a portion. The sample consists of hundreds of thousands of clones, more than 80% of them appearing once. Sequencing was performed on peripheral blood. These receptors all stem from a woman younger than 45 with active or convalescent COVID-19.

The J gene is TRBJ1-5, the V gene TRBV20-1, with a tentative D call TRBD1 (5 bases). The CDR3 contains 13 residues. The germline gives CDR1 DFQATT, CDR2 SNEGSKA (reference sequence). V lost 3 bases to trimming and J lost 2 bases, with 8 bases between them. The CDR3 DNA is TGCAGTGCTAGTGCGGGGGGCAATCAGCCCCAGCATTTT. Protein: CSASAGGNQPQHF.

The chain employs TRBV27 and TRBJ1-2; the match to TRBD1 covers 8 bases. CDR1 is MNHEY and CDR2 is SMNVEV in the germline V gene (reference sequence). V shed 0 bases and J 8 bases; nucleotides not matched to a gene: 20. The CDR3 totals 19 residues. The CDR3 loop is CASSLSILALRQGRVGYTF. As DNA, the CDR3 is TGTGCCAGCAGTTTATCGATTTTAGCCCTTCGACAGGGGAGGGTCGGCTACACCTTC.

V is TRBV12-5 and J is TRBJ2-3; TRBD2 matches 8 bases. The CDR3 runs to 15 residues. Germline-derived CDR1 and CDR2 are LGHNT and FRNRAP. The J segment lost 1 base and the V segment lost 7 bases, leaving 7 bases of the junction unmatched. CDR3 sequence: CASAISTSGTDTQYF. The CDR3 DNA reads as TGTGCTAGTGCCATCTCGACTAGCGGCACAGATACGCAGTATTTT.

This rearrangement joins TRBV28 to TRBJ1-5; 10 bases agree with TRBD1. CDR3 length: 15 residues. Germline V gives CDR1 MDHEN, CDR2 SYDVKM. The V gene end was trimmed by 4 bases and the J gene end by 4 bases; junction bases not matched to a gene: 4. CDR3 sequence (DNA): TGTGCCAGCAGTTCCCCGGGACAGGGGAATCAGCCCCAGCATTTT. Its protein product is CASSSPGQGNQPQHF.

The chain has TRBV11-2 and TRBJ2-2; the match to TRBD2 covers 12 bases. This CDR3 has 17 residues. In germline, CDR1 is SGHAT, CDR2 FQNNGV. V shed 3 bases, J shed 0 bases, and the junction held 2 bases outside the gene matches. CDR3 amino acids: CASSFRLAGANTGELFF. The DNA of the CDR3 is TGTGCCAGCAGCTTTAGACTAGCGGGAGCGAACACCGGGGAGCTGTTTTTT. Supplemented by reference TRBV11-2 and TRBJ2-2, the full variable domain reads EAGVAQSPRYKIIEKRQSVAFWCNPISGHATLYWYQQILGQGPKLLIQFQNNGVVDDSQLPKDRFSAERLKGVDSTLKIQPAKLEDSAVYLCASSFRLAGANTGELFFGEGSRLTVL.

This clone was counted a single time. This chain joins TRBV19 and TRBJ1-2, with D possibly being TRBD1 (5 bases). V lost 3 bases, J lost 8 bases, and 16 bases lay in between. The CDR3 loop spans 14 amino acids. The germline gives CDR1 LNHDA, CDR2 SQIVND (reference sequence). CDR3 nucleotide sequence: TGTGCCAGTAGTATTGCGGGACGGGATGGGGGCTACACCTTC. The encoded protein is CASSIAGRDGGYTF.